The rows below give T cell receptor beta chains drawn from one sample of a study of blood T cell repertoires in COVID-19. Libraries were prepared by immunoSEQ multiplex PCR; TCRdb keeps only in-frame clonotypes and omits some of them. Here the sample spans 400,000 to 500,000 clones, roughly 90% being singletons. Sample: PBMCs or T cells enriched from blood (not recorded which). All receptors come from a woman in her 40s who had recovered from COVID-19. Each CDR3 is given with its conserved first and last residue.

V	J	CDR3
TRBV7-2	TRBJ1-2	CASTSTGSDGYTF
TRBV20-1	TRBJ1-5	CSASSFPSNQPQHF
TRBV2	TRBJ1-2	CASSEGAGGYGYTF
TRBV30	TRBJ2-3	CAWRRDSLTDTQYF
TRBV5-1	TRBJ1-1	CASSPGGVNTEAFF
TRBV5-1	TRBJ1-2	CASSAAAGTGPGYTF
TRBV7-8	TRBJ2-7	CASSLTSFSSASYEQYF
TRBV7-6	TRBJ1-6	CASSLFAGANSPLHF
TRBV9	TRBJ2-7	CASSGGLAVYPSDF
TRBV29-1	TRBJ2-5	CSVGLWDNQETQYF